The present TCR beta chain was sequenced within a study of CD8 T cells in ankylosing spondylitis. One entry per CDR3 protein, called by TCRdb with MiXCR from the 5' RACE reads. The data hold under 300,000 distinct CDR3 sequences, with 7.5% to 9% observed a single time. This clonotype was seen only a few times. Trimming shortened V by 4 bases and J by 5 bases, and 16 bases separated the two germline ends. The CDR3 is made up of 14 amino acids. Germline-derived CDR1 and CDR2 are SGHRS and YFSETQ. The TCR was taken from a male donor with ankylosing spondylitis or in good health (not recorded which). The chain links TRBV5-1 to TRBJ2-7; D is possibly TRBD2 (5 bases). The sequencing input was blood, either unsorted or a sorted T cell fraction (not recorded which). The CDR3 DNA sequence: TGCGCCAGCAGCCCGACTTGGCGAGCGGACGAGCAGTACTTC. Its translation is CASSPTWRADEQYF. Full variable domain (remainder filled in from reference TRBV5-1 and TRBJ2-7): KAGVTQTPRYLIKTRGQQVTLSCSPISGHRSVSWYQQTPGQGLQFLFEYFSETQRNKGNFPGRFSGRQFSNSRSEMNVSTLELGDSALYLCASSPTWRADEQYFGPGTRLTVT.